This T cell receptor beta chain was recovered during a study of OX40 agonist ivuxolimab in advanced cancers. Study at large: Patient treatment consisted of intravenous ivuxolimab administration every 2 weeks at 0.01 to 10 mg/kg.

From germline, CDR1 is SGDLS and CDR2 YYNGEE. Losses at the gene ends were 0 bases for V and 6 bases for J; bases not matched to a gene: 3. This CDR3 region has 15 residues. Comment on this clone: The antigen remains undetermined.

Assay: immunoSEQ multiplex PCR; the TCRdb copy retains only in-frame clones and omits some. The sample yields 30,000 or so clones, 90% to 95% seen once. Broader study findings: On average, a greater number of expanded clones characterised CD8+ T cells relative to CD4+.

The investigators sampled blood at baseline, at cycle 4 day 1, and at cycle 7 day 1. The receptor comes from an adult with an advanced solid tumor such as melanoma, head and neck, liver or kidney cancer. The V and J genes are TRBV9 and TRBJ1-4, with 9 bases lining up with TRBD1. Sequenced here: CD4+ or CD8+ T cells sorted from blood, sampled in a trial of the OX40 agonist ivuxolimab. In DNA form, the CDR3 reads TGTGCCAGCAGCGTAGGACAGGGGGGTTATGAAAAACTGTTTTTT. Encoded protein: CASSVGQGGYEKLFF.